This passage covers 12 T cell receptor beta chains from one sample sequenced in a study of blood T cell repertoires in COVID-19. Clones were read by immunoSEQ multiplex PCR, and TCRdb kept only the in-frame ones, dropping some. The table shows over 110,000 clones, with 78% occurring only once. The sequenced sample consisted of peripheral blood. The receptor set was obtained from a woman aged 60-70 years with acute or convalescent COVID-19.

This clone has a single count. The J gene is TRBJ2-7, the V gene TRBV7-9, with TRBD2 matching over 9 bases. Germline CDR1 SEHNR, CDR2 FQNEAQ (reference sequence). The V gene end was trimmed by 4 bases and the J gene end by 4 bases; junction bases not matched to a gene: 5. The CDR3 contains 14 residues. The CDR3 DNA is TGTGCCAGCAGCTATAGCGGGAGTACGTACGAGCAGTACTTC. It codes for CASSYSGSTYEQYF.

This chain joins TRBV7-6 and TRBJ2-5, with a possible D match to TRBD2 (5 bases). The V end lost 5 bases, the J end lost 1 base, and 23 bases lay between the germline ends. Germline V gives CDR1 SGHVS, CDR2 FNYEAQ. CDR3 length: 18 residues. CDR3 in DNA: TGTGCCAGCAGCCCTAAAGTACCCCTGATCCGGGGCCAAGAGACCCAGTACTTC. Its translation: CASSPKVPLIRGQETQYF.

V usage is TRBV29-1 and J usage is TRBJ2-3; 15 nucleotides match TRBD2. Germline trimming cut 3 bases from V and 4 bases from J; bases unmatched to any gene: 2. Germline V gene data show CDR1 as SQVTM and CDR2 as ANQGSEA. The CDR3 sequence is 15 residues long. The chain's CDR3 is CSVDGLAGGPDTQYF. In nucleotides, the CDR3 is TGCAGCGTTGACGGACTAGCGGGAGGGCCAGATACGCAGTATTTT.

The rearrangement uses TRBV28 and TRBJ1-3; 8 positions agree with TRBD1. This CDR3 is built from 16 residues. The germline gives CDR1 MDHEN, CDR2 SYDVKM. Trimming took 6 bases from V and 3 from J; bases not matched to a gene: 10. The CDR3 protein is CASSPRGGTGGNTIYF. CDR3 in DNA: TGTGCCAGCAGCCCAAGGGGAGGGACAGGTGGAAACACCATATATTTT. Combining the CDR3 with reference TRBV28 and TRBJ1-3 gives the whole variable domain DVKVTQSSRYLVKRTGEKVFLECVQDMDHENMFWYRQDPGLGLRLIYFSYDVKMKEKGDIPEGYSVSREKKERFSLILESASTNQTSMYLCASSPRGGTGGNTIYFGEGSWLTVV.

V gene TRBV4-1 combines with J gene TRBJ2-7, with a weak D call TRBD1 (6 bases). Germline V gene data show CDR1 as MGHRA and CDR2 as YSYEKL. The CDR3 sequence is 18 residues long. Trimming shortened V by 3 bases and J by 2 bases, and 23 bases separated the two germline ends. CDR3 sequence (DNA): TGCGCCAGCAGCCACCGCCCAGGGGCAACGGGACAAGCCTACGAGCAGTACTTC. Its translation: CASSHRPGATGQAYEQYF.

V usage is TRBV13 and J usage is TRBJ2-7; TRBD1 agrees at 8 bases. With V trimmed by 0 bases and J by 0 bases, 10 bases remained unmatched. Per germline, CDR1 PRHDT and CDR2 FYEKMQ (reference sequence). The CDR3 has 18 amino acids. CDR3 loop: CASSLGHRRDRSSYEQYF. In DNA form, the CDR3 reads TGTGCCAGCAGCTTAGGGCATCGGAGGGACAGGTCCTCCTACGAGCAGTACTTC. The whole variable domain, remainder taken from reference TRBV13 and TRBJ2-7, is AAGVIQSPRHLIKEKRETATLKCYPIPRHDTVYWYQQGPGQDPQFLISFYEKMQSDKGSIPDRFSAQQFSDYHSELNMSSLELGDSALYFCASSLGHRRDRSSYEQYFGPGTRLTVT.

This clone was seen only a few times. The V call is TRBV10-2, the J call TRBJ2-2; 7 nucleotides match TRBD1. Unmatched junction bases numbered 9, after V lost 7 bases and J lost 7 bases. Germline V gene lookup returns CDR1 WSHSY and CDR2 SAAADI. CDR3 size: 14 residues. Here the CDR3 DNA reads TGCGCCAGCAAAGGACAGGAGTATGGCGGGGAGCTGTTTTTT. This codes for CASKGQEYGGELFF.

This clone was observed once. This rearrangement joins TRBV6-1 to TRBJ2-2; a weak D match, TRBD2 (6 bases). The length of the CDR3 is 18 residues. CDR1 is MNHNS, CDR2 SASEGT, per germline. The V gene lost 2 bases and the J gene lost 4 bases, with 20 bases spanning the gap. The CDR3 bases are TGTGCCAGCAGTGAAATGGTGTTAGCGGTTACGTTCACCGGGGAGCTGTTTTTT. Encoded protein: CASSEMVLAVTFTGELFF.

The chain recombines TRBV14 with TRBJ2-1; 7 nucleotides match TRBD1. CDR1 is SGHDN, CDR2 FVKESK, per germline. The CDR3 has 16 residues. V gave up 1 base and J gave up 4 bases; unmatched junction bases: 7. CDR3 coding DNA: TGTGCCAGCAGCCAAGTTGGGACAGAACCTTACAATGAGCAGTTCTTC. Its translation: CASSQVGTEPYNEQFF.

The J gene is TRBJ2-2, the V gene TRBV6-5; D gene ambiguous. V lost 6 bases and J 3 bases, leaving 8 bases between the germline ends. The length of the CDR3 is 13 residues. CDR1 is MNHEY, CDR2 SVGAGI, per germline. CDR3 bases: TGTGCCAGCAGGACACAGTACACCGGGGAGCTGTTTTTT. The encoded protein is CASRTQYTGELFF.

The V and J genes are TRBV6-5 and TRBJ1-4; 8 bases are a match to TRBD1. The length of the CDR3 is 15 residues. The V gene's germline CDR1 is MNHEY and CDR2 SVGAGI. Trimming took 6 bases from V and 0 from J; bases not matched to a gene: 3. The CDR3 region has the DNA TGTGCCAGCAGGCTACAGGGGGCAACTAATGAAAAACTGTTTTTT. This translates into CASRLQGATNEKLFF.

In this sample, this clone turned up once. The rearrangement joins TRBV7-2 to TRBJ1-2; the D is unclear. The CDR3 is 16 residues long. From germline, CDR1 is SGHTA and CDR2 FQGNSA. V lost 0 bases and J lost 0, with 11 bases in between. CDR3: CASSLASTQANYGYTF. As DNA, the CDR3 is TGTGCCAGCAGCTTAGCCTCAACCCAGGCTAACTATGGCTACACCTTC.